Listed below are T cell receptor beta chains from one sample, sequenced in a study of regulatory T cells in long-lasting Graves disease. TCRdb reprocessed the multiplex PCR reads with MiXCR, giving one entry per CDR3 protein. In the table there are fewer than 350,000 distinct CDR3 sequences, roughly 18% of which are singletons. This specimen consisted of peripheral blood mononuclear cells (PBMCs), obtained at new diagnosis, from a patient treated with antithyroid drugs. The receptor set was obtained from a female donor with Graves disease. Both conserved end residues are part of each CDR3. A D gene is named only where the DNA matches it firmly. Rows may omit the clone size; those that give it use once, few, many or a size class.

>many|TRBJ1-4|TRBV27|NA
TGTGCCAGCAAGCAGGAAATTAATGAAAAACTGTTTTTT
CASKQEINEKLFF
>many|TRBJ2-7|TRBV7-9|NA
TGTGCCAGCAGCTTGTACAGGGAGTTGTACTTC
CASSLYRELYF
>many|TRBJ2-3|TRBV20-1|NA
TGCAGTGCTAGAGAGCGGGCGGGGTGGGGCACAGATACGCAGTATTTT
CSARERAGWGTDTQYF
>many|TRBJ2-1|TRBV2|TRBD2
TGTGCCAGCAGGGTCACCGGGACTAGCAGCTACAATGAGCAGTTCTTC
CASRVTGTSSYNEQFF
>few|TRBJ1-5|TRBV6-1|NA
TGTGCCAGCATACAGCCAGGGGATCAGCCCCAGCATTTT
CASIQPGDQPQHF
>many|TRBJ2-3|TRBV5-1|TRBD1
TGCGCCAGCAGCCCCCAGGGGGTCAACACAGATACGCAGTATTTT
CASSPQGVNTDTQYF
>many|TRBJ2-1|TRBV3-1|TRBD2
TGTGCCAGCAGCCAAACTAGCGGGAAACTAAGGAATGAGCAGTTCTTC
CASSQTSGKLRNEQFF
>NA|TRBJ2-7|TRBV29-1|TRBD2
TGCAGCGTTGAAGATGGGGGGGGATACGAGCAGTACTTC
CSVEDGGGYEQYF
>many|TRBJ2-3|TRBV11-2|TRBD2
TGTGCCAGCAGCTTAGGGATACTAGCGGGTGGCACAGATACGCAGTATTTT
CASSLGILAGGTDTQYF
>many|TRBJ1-6|TRBV12-3/TRBV12-4|NA
TGTGCCAGCAGTTTACTCATCTCCGATTCACCCCTCCACTTT
CASSLLISDSPLHF
>many|TRBJ2-5|TRBV6-2/TRBV6-3|NA
TGTGCCAGCAGCCAAAACAGGGAACAAGAGACCCAGTACTTC
CASSQNREQETQYF
>NA|TRBJ2-1|TRBV5-5|NA
TGTGCCAGCAGCTTTGGTAGGGCCTACAATGAGCAGTTCTTC
CASSFGRAYNEQFF
>many|TRBJ2-7|TRBV6-1|TRBD2
TGTGCCAGCGGGACTAGCGGTGAGCAGTACTTC
CASGTSGEQYF
>many|TRBJ2-1|TRBV9|TRBD2
TGTGCCAGCAGTCCCTTAGCGGGAGGTTTCGTGGTTGGGGCGGATGAGCAGTTCTTC
CASSPLAGGFVVGADEQFF
>many|TRBJ2-7|TRBV5-1|NA
TGTGCCAGCAGCTGGAGTGGGGGACATAAGGACGAGCAGTACTTC
CASSWSGGHKDEQYF
>many|TRBJ2-7|TRBV29-1|NA
TGCAGCGTTGAAGATGGGGCAGCTCGTGAGCAGTACTTC
CSVEDGAAREQYF
>NA|TRBJ2-5|TRBV20-1|NA
TGCAGTGCTAGAGATCCGGTGGCGGCAGCTGGCGGAGGAGAGACCCAGTACTTC
CSARDPVAAAGGGETQYF
>many|TRBJ2-3|TRBV4-2|TRBD2
TGTGCCAGCGATAGCGGGAGGACAGATACGCAGTATTTT
CASDSGRTDTQYF
>many|TRBJ2-5|TRBV7-2|NA
TGTGCCAGCAGCTTAGTTTTAGCGTCGGGGGAGACCCAGTACTTC
CASSLVLASGETQYF
>many|TRBJ2-1|TRBV6-1|NA
TGTGCCAGCAGGACTGGGGGTGAGCAGTTCTTC
CASRTGGEQFF
>many|TRBJ2-1|TRBV4-2|TRBD1
TGTGCCAGCAGCCAAGAGAACCAGGGGGCGGTCAATGAGCAGTTCTTC
CASSQENQGAVNEQFF
>many|TRBJ2-2|TRBV24-1|NA
TGTGCCACCAGGGACTCCGAGGGGCTGGACACCGGGGAGCTGTTTTTT
CATRDSEGLDTGELFF
>NA|TRBJ1-2|TRBV6-1|NA
TGTGCCAGCAGTGAAAGAGCCCTGGTGCCATCTGGCTACACCTTC
CASSERALVPSGYTF
>many|TRBJ2-5|TRBV18|TRBD2
TGTGCCAGCTCACCCCCGACTAGCGGCGAGGTGGCCCAGTACTTC
CASSPPTSGEVAQYF
>many|TRBJ1-1|TRBV7-9|TRBD1
TGTGCCAGCAGCAGACAAACAGGGGTGAACACTGAAGCTTTCTTT
CASSRQTGVNTEAFF
>few|TRBJ2-2|TRBV19|NA
TGTGCCAGTAGTATAGGTCCCGGGGGGGAGCTGTTTTTT
CASSIGPGGELFF
>many|TRBJ1-5|TRBV6-2/TRBV6-3|NA
TGTGCCAGCAGTTTAAAGGATCAGCCCCAGCATTTT
CASSLKDQPQHF
>many|TRBJ2-7|TRBV11-2|NA
TGTGCCAGCAGCTTTGCCCCCCGGCGGCAGTACTTC
CASSFAPRRQYF
>NA|TRBJ2-5|TRBV24-1|TRBD2
TGTGCCACCAGTGACCCAAAACCGGGACTAGCGGCGCAAGAGACCCAGTACTTC
CATSDPKPGLAAQETQYF
>few|TRBJ2-5|TRBV19|NA
TGTGCCAGTAGTATCGGATCCAACTACCAAGAGACCCAGTACTTC
CASSIGSNYQETQYF
>many|TRBJ2-2|TRBV7-9|NA
TGTGCCAGCAGCTCGTTCCAGGGCGCCGGGGAGCTGTTTTTT
CASSSFQGAGELFF
>many|TRBJ2-1|TRBV5-5|NA
TGTGCCAGCAGCTTGTCAGGGACCTCCTACAATGAGCAGTTCTTC
CASSLSGTSYNEQFF
>many|TRBJ1-1|TRBV5-1|NA
TGCGCCAGCAGCTTCTTCTCCGACAGTAACACTGAAGCTTTCTTT
CASSFFSDSNTEAFF
>NA|TRBJ2-3|TRBV7-9|NA
TGTGCCAGCAGCTCGACAGTATCAGATACGCAGTATTTT
CASSSTVSDTQYF
>few|TRBJ2-3|TRBV2|NA
TGTGCCAGCAGGCTCACAGCTGGTCCCCCAGATACGCAGTATTTT
CASRLTAGPPDTQYF
>many|TRBJ2-3|TRBV28|NA
TGTGCCAGCAGTACTCATACAAGGTTGGGGTCAATGATAACTAGCACAGATACGCAGTATTTT
CASSTHTRLGSMITSTDTQYF
>many|TRBJ2-5|TRBV4-1|NA
TGCGCCAGCAGCCAAGATCTCGGGGATGTAGAGACCCAGTACTTC
CASSQDLGDVETQYF
>many|TRBJ2-1|TRBV6-2/TRBV6-3|TRBD2
TGTGCCAGCAGTTACTCACTAGCGGAGGCCTACTACAATGAGCAGTTCTTC
CASSYSLAEAYYNEQFF
>many|TRBJ2-1|TRBV27|TRBD2
TGTGCCAGCAGTCCCCCTCACACTAGCGGGCCAACCTACAATGAGCAGTTCTTC
CASSPPHTSGPTYNEQFF
>many|TRBJ2-7|TRBV28|NA
TGTGCCAGCAGTTCCCGAGGGGGAGGGACCTCCTACGAGCAGTACTTC
CASSSRGGGTSYEQYF
>NA|TRBJ2-5|TRBV2|NA
TGTGCCAGCACGGCAGGGGAGACCCAGTACTTC
CASTAGETQYF
>NA|TRBJ2-3|TRBV6-1|TRBD2
TGTGCCAGCAGTGATGCCGGGACTAGCAAAGATACGCAGTATTTT
CASSDAGTSKDTQYF
>many|TRBJ2-7|TRBV30|TRBD2
TGTGCCTGGAGCGAAGCGGGAGTCTCCTACGAGCAGTACTTC
CAWSEAGVSYEQYF
>many|TRBJ2-7|TRBV10-1|TRBD2
TGCGCCAGCAGTGCTGCGGGACTAGCGATTTCCGAGCAGTACTTC
CASSAAGLAISEQYF
>many|TRBJ1-2|TRBV19|NA
TGTGCCAGTACAGTCGCGGCCAAGAACTATGGCTACACCTTC
CASTVAAKNYGYTF
>many|TRBJ2-1|TRBV20-1|TRBD2
TGCAGTGCTCCTCCGGGACTAGCCTCCTACAATGAGCAGTTCTTC
CSAPPGLASYNEQFF
>few|TRBJ1-6|TRBV5-4|NA
TGTGCCAGCAGCTTTGTCGCTGATTCACCCCTCCACTTT
CASSFVADSPLHF
>many|TRBJ2-3|TRBV18|TRBD2
TGTGCCAGCTCACAACTAGCGGGAGAGTTCACAGATACGCAGTATTTT
CASSQLAGEFTDTQYF
>many|TRBJ2-3|TRBV5-1|TRBD2
TGCGCCAGCAGCTTGGGGTTTGCGGGAGCAGGAAATACGCAGTATTTT
CASSLGFAGAGNTQYF
>few|TRBJ1-2|TRBV7-9|NA
TGTGCCAGCAGCTTCTCCCTAGCTGGCTACACCTTC
CASSFSLAGYTF
>many|TRBJ2-4|TRBV2|TRBD1
TGTGCCAGCAAAACTCCGGGACAGGGTGTCAAAAACATTCAGTACTTC
CASKTPGQGVKNIQYF
>many|TRBJ2-1|TRBV28|TRBD2
TGTGCCAGCAGTTCCTTTAGCGGGAGGGCTTCCTACAATGAGCAGTTCTTC
CASSSFSGRASYNEQFF
>many|TRBJ2-3|TRBV19|TRBD2
TGTGCCAGTGGCCTAGCGGGGCTCACAGATACGCAGTATTTT
CASGLAGLTDTQYF
>NA|TRBJ2-1|TRBV6-5|NA
TGTACCAGCAGTTACGTCATGCGGGGAATGAATGAGCAGTTCTTC
CTSSYVMRGMNEQFF
>NA|TRBJ2-1|TRBV19|NA
TGTGCCAGTAGTATAGTTGGCAGGGAGTGGAATGAGCAGTTCTTC
CASSIVGREWNEQFF